This is a list of T cell receptor beta chains from one sample in a study of blood T cell repertoires in COVID-19. Data came from immunoSEQ multiplex PCR; TCRdb stores just in-frame clones and leaves some out. The sample has around 300,000 clones; around 87% are singletons. Material: PBMCs or T cells enriched from blood (not recorded which). The receptors derive from a woman aged 18-35 years who had recovered from COVID-19. Each CDR3 is given with its conserved first and last residue. D genes are given only for firm matches. Size is omitted from some rows. Given values are once, few, many or a class for expanded clones.

size,J,length,D,V,DNA,CDR3
once,TRBJ1-5,14,TRBD1,TRBV2,TGTGCCAGCAGGCAGGACAGGGGGGATCAGCCCCAGCATTTT,CASRQDRGDQPQHF
-,TRBJ2-2,15,TRBD1,TRBV27,TGTGCCAGCAGCACCGGGACAGGGGCAACCGGGGAGCTGTTTTTT,CASSTGTGATGELFF
-,TRBJ1-2,13,-,TRBV30,TGTGCCTGGAACCTTTTGGGGGGAGGCTTTTATACCTTC,CAWNLLGGGFYTF
-,TRBJ1-4,16,TRBD1,TRBV9,TGTGCCAGCAGCCAAAATCCGGGACAGGGAGGTGAAAAACTGTTTTTT,CASSQNPGQGGEKLFF
-,TRBJ1-1,14,-,TRBV5-1,TGCGCCAGCAGCCGGGACACGATGAACACTGAAGCTTTCTTT,CASSRDTMNTEAFF
once,TRBJ2-3,13,-,TRBV2,TGTGCCAGCAATCAGCGGTCCACAGATACGCAGTATTTT,CASNQRSTDTQYF
-,TRBJ1-1,13,-,TRBV24-1,TGTGCCACCAGGGCGGGGGACCGAAGAGAGGCTTTCTTT,CATRAGDRREAFF
-,TRBJ2-4,15,TRBD1,TRBV5-1,TGCGCCAGCAGCCAGGGGGCCGTGGCCAAAAACATTCAGTACTTC,CASSQGAVAKNIQYF
-,TRBJ1-1,11,-,TRBV19,TGTGCCAGCGAAGCGAACACTGAAGCTTTCTTT,CASEANTEAFF
-,TRBJ1-1,18,-,TRBV28,TGTGCCAGCAGCCTCCCGGGAAGAGCCGCTACCCCCAACACTGAAGCTTTCTTT,CASSLPGRAATPNTEAFF
-,TRBJ1-2,15,TRBD1,TRBV5-6,TGTGCCAGCAGCGCGTACGTACAGGGGGCTCGCGGCTACACCTTC,CASSAYVQGARGYTF
-,TRBJ2-7,14,TRBD1,TRBV5-4,TGTGCCAGCAGTTCACAGGGGAGAGGGTACGAGCAGTACTTC,CASSSQGRGYEQYF
-,TRBJ2-1,14,-,TRBV5-1,TGCGCCAGCAGCTTTGGGGGGGGCGTGGATGAGCAGTTCTTC,CASSFGGGVDEQFF
once,TRBJ1-2,16,TRBD1,TRBV6-6,TGTGCCAGCAGTGCGCTGACAGGGGCGCGGGCCTATGGCTACACCTTC,CASSALTGARAYGYTF
-,TRBJ2-3,13,-,TRBV3-1/TRBV3-2,TGTGCCAGCAGCCAGGCGGGCACAGATACGCAGTATTTT,CASSQAGTDTQYF
-,TRBJ2-5,16,-,TRBV3-1/TRBV3-2,TGTGCCAGCAGTCAGAGAAATCCGGGTGGAGGGGAGACCCAGTACTTC,CASSQRNPGGGETQYF
-,TRBJ2-7,15,TRBD2,TRBV2,TGTGCCAGCAGTGTAGCGGGGGGTCTCAGCTACGAGCAGTACTTC,CASSVAGGLSYEQYF
-,TRBJ2-1,17,-,TRBV27,TGTGCCAGCAGTTTATACAGTTCCGCGCTGTCAGAGAATGAGCAGTTCTTC,CASSLYSSALSENEQFF
-,TRBJ1-5,16,TRBD1,TRBV6-2/TRBV6-3,TGTGCCAGCAGTTACTTTGGGACAGGGCGTAGTCAGCCCCAGCATTTT,CASSYFGTGRSQPQHF
-,TRBJ2-1,14,TRBD1,TRBV29-1,TGCAGCGTTGGACCGGGACAGGGGGCGAATGAGCAGTTCTTC,CSVGPGQGANEQFF
-,TRBJ1-4,14,TRBD1,TRBV6-1,TGTGCCAGCAGTGAAACAGGGGCGGGTGAAAAACTGTTTTTT,CASSETGAGEKLFF
-,TRBJ2-1,15,TRBD2,TRBV14,TGTGCCAGCAGCCTACCTAGCGGGGGTTACAATGAGCAGTTCTTC,CASSLPSGGYNEQFF
-,TRBJ2-7,13,-,TRBV4-2,TGTGCCAGCAGCCCCGCCATCCTATACGAGCAGTACTTC,CASSPAILYEQYF
once,TRBJ1-2,14,-,TRBV29-1,TGCAGCGTTGAAGAGGGGGCCGCGGGTCATGGCTACACCTTC,CSVEEGAAGHGYTF
-,TRBJ1-2,15,TRBD1,TRBV5-1,TGCGCCAGCAGCTTAGGACAGGGGTTCGACTATGGCTACACCTTC,CASSLGQGFDYGYTF
-,TRBJ1-6,14,-,TRBV6-5,TGTGCCAGCAGGAGGAGTTCGCGGAATTCACCCCTCCACTTT,CASRRSSRNSPLHF
-,TRBJ2-1,16,-,TRBV5-3,TGTGCCAGAACCCACCTTGGGGGCGATAGGTACAATGAGCAGTTCTTC,CARTHLGGDRYNEQFF
-,TRBJ2-2,18,TRBD2,TRBV5-1,TGCGCCAGCAGCGTGACTAGCGGGGGACTAGCGAACACCGGGGAGCTGTTTTTT,CASSVTSGGLANTGELFF
-,TRBJ1-2,13,TRBD1,TRBV6-5,TGTGCCAGCAGTTACGGGACAGGGGTTGGCTACACCTTC,CASSYGTGVGYTF
-,TRBJ1-2,14,TRBD1,TRBV10-3,TGTGCCATCAGTGAGTCACTGACAGGGAATGGCTACACCTTC,CAISESLTGNGYTF
-,TRBJ2-7,13,TRBD1,TRBV6-5,TGTGCCAGCACCGCAGGGGGCTCCTACGAGCAGTACTTC,CASTAGGSYEQYF
-,TRBJ1-6,13,TRBD1,TRBV5-6,TGTGCCAGCAACGACAGGGTTGGGTCACCCCTCCACTTT,CASNDRVGSPLHF
once,TRBJ2-7,12,-,TRBV7-8,TGTGCCAGCAGCTTAGGAGTCTACGAGCAGTACTTC,CASSLGVYEQYF
-,TRBJ2-5,17,-,TRBV21-1,TGTGCCAGCAGCACCCCCACCCGGGACAGGGTGGAAGAGACCCAGTACTTC,CASSTPTRDRVEETQYF
-,TRBJ2-7,16,-,TRBV7-2,TGTGCCAGCAGCAAGACAATAGGCGCAAACTCCTACGAGCAGTACTTC,CASSKTIGANSYEQYF
-,TRBJ2-7,15,TRBD2,TRBV6-2/TRBV6-3,TGTGCCAGCAGTTACGCCACCGGGGGGGACTACGAGCAGTACTTC,CASSYATGGDYEQYF
-,TRBJ1-6,15,-,TRBV2,TGTGCCAGCAGTGAACTACGGGTTGGCAATTCACCCCTCCACTTT,CASSELRVGNSPLHF
once,TRBJ1-5,15,-,TRBV7-2,TGTGCCAGCAGCTTAGCGCGGGGGATCAATCAGCCCCAGCATTTT,CASSLARGINQPQHF
-,TRBJ2-5,15,TRBD2,TRBV5-1,TGCGCCAGCAGCAGGGGACTAGCGGATCAAGAGACCCAGTACTTC,CASSRGLADQETQYF
-,TRBJ1-6,16,-,TRBV19,TGTGCCAGTAGTATGTCGTCAGCTAGACCTAATTCACCCCTCCACTTT,CASSMSSARPNSPLHF
-,TRBJ2-1,13,TRBD2,TRBV19,TGTGCCAGTACCGAAGCGGGGGCGAGGGAGCAGTTCTTC,CASTEAGAREQFF
-,TRBJ1-3,15,-,TRBV9,TGTGCCAGCAGCGTAGGCCAGGGCTCGGGAAACACCATATATTTT,CASSVGQGSGNTIYF
-,TRBJ1-2,13,TRBD1,TRBV6-5,TGTGCCAGCAGTTACGGGCAGGGGGTTGGCTACACCTTC,CASSYGQGVGYTF
-,TRBJ1-1,14,-,TRBV6-5,TGTGCCAGCAGACCCAGGGGAGTGAACACTGAAGCTTTCTTT,CASRPRGVNTEAFF
-,TRBJ2-5,15,TRBD1,TRBV5-1,TGCGCCAGCAGCGCGACAGGGGGTAAGGGAGAGACCCAGTACTTC,CASSATGGKGETQYF
once,TRBJ1-1,12,-,TRBV11-2,TGTGCCAGCAGCTTAGAGGCCACTGAAGCTTTCTTT,CASSLEATEAFF
-,TRBJ1-2,13,-,TRBV5-5,TGTGCCAGCAGCTTGAATCACTACTATGGCTACACCTTC,CASSLNHYYGYTF
-,TRBJ2-1,12,TRBD1,TRBV5-6,TGTGCCAGCAGCTACAGGGGGAGTGAGCAGTTCTTC,CASSYRGSEQFF
-,TRBJ1-4,15,-,TRBV6-1,TGTGCCAGCAGTGATTCAACCAGGGGAGGGGAAAAACTGTTTTTT,CASSDSTRGGEKLFF
-,TRBJ1-1,17,-,TRBV7-9,TGTGCCAGCAGCCCCCCGGGGACTTCGATCATGAACACTGAAGCTTTCTTT,CASSPPGTSIMNTEAFF
-,TRBJ1-5,14,-,TRBV2,TGTGCCAGCAGCCCCGCCGAAAGGGGCGAGCCCCAGCATTTT,CASSPAERGEPQHF
-,TRBJ1-5,18,-,TRBV4-1,TGCGCCAGCAGCCAAGATTCAGCAGGGGCCTTTGGCAATCAGCCCCAGCATTTT,CASSQDSAGAFGNQPQHF
-,TRBJ2-5,16,TRBD2,TRBV4-1,TGCGCCAGCAGCCTAAGAGAGCGGGGGGCCCAAGAGACCCAGTACTTC,CASSLRERGAQETQYF
-,TRBJ2-7,15,TRBD1,TRBV10-3,TGTGCCATCAGTGACTCCGTGGGACAGTCCCACGAGCAGTACTTC,CAISDSVGQSHEQYF
-,TRBJ2-7,15,-,TRBV27,TGTGCCAGCACCCCACGAGGGGGAACCTCCGGCGAGCAGTACTTC,CASTPRGGTSGEQYF
-,TRBJ2-7,14,-,TRBV2,TGTGCCAGCAGTGTACAACTGGGCCAAGGTGAGCAGTACTTC,CASSVQLGQGEQYF
-,TRBJ1-2,14,-,TRBV10-1,TGCGCCAGCAGTGAAGACAGCAACCTGCATGGCTACACCTTC,CASSEDSNLHGYTF